Shown below are 9 T cell receptor beta chains from a single sample sequenced in a study of Tregs in tolerant kidney transplant recipients. Recipients received nonmyeloablative bone marrow transplants from related graft donors, with transient mixed chimerism. Sequencing used immunoSEQ multiplex PCR; TCRdb keeps in-frame clones, though not all of them. The sample holds tens of thousands of clones, roughly 90% seen once. Specimen: CD4+ T cells from blood (PBMCs), collected 24 months after the transplant. The receptors originated from a human patient who received a combined kidney and bone marrow transplant. Some T cells may trace back to the graft donor.

This chain connects TRBV7-8 to TRBJ2-7, with D possibly matching TRBD2 (6 bases). Germline lookup yields CDR1 SGHVS and CDR2 FQNEAQ. This CDR3 is 15 amino acids long. V was shortened by 3 bases and J by 3 bases, with 15 bases between the two germline ends. Written as DNA, the CDR3 is TGTGCCAGCAGCTTTCTCATGACGGGAGTCTACGAGCAGTACTTC. Amino acids: CASSFLMTGVYEQYF.

This chain connects TRBV7-6 to TRBJ2-5; 9 positions agree with TRBD2. Germline V lookup: CDR1 SGHVS, CDR2 FNYEAQ. The CDR3 loop spans 16 amino acids. V was pared by 5 bases and J by 5 bases, with 12 bases of the junction left unmatched. The CDR3: CASSPTLGAGGETQYF. The CDR3 DNA follows: TGTGCCAGCAGCCCCACCTTGGGGGCGGGGGGGGAGACCCAGTACTTC.

The chain couples TRBV5-1 to TRBJ2-3, with 7 bases aligning to TRBD1. The length of the CDR3 is 16 residues. The J segment lost 1 base and the V segment lost 0 bases, leaving 5 bases of the junction unmatched. Germline V CDR1 and CDR2: SGHRS, YFSETQ. CDR3 loop: CASSLVRGRGTDTQYF. The CDR3 DNA sequence: TGCGCCAGCAGCTTGGTTAGGGGGCGGGGCACAGATACGCAGTATTTT.

Here the CDR3 DNA reads TGTGCCAGTACTACTAGCTTCGGTGAGCAGTTCTTC. As protein: CASTTSFGEQFF. The chain carries TRBV19 and TRBJ2-1, with D possibly being TRBD2 (6 bases). Germline V gene data show CDR1 as LNHDA and CDR2 as SQIVND (reference sequence). Deletions cut 7 bases from V and 9 bases from J, with 13 bases between. CDR3 length: 12 residues.

J is TRBJ1-1 and V is TRBV4-2; 9 bases line up with TRBD1. V shed 5 bases, J shed 12 bases, and the junction held 13 bases outside the gene matches. The V gene's germline CDR1 is LGHNA and CDR2 YNFKEQ. The CDR3 runs 14 residues. CDR3 bases: TGTGCCAGCAGCTTCACAGGGGGCCCTGTGATATCTTTCTTT. As protein: CASSFTGGPVISFF.

The CDR3 DNA follows: TGTGCCAGCAGCGTAGACCGAGACTTCTATGGCTACACCTTC. It encodes CASSVDRDFYGYTF. The V call is TRBV9, the J call TRBJ1-2; D is unresolved. CDR1 SGDLS and CDR2 YYNGEE come from the germline V gene. V was shortened by 0 bases and J by 4 bases, with 10 bases between the two germline ends. The CDR3 contains 14 residues.

The CDR3 sequence: CASSELAPNQPQHF. The CDR3 DNA reads as TGTGCCAGCAGTGAATTGGCTCCGAATCAGCCCCAGCATTTT. The chain combines TRBV6-1 with TRBJ1-5; D unclear. Trimming shortened V by 2 bases and J by 4 bases, and 9 bases separated the two germline ends. The CDR3 covers 14 residues. CDR1 and CDR2 from the germline V gene are MNHNS and SASEGT.

J is TRBJ2-5 and V is TRBV19; D ambiguous. This CDR3 region has 12 residues. The germline V and J ends were trimmed by 6 bases and 4 bases, with 9 bases remaining between them. Germline V gene data show CDR1 as LNHDA and CDR2 as SQIVND (reference sequence). The CDR3 DNA follows: TGTGCCAGTAGGGATCTAGGAGAGACCCAGTACTTC. Protein product: CASRDLGETQYF.

As for this clone: Other DNA sequences in this sample translate to the same CDR3. The chain is built from TRBV18 and TRBJ2-3, with 13 bases identical to TRBD2. Trimming cost V 3 bases and J 0 bases; bases outside gene matches: 3. Germline V gene sequence: CDR1 KGHSH, CDR2 LQKENI. CDR3 length: 17 residues. The CDR3 here is CASSPRTSGSSTDTQYF. The CDR3 DNA follows: TGTGCCAGCTCACCCAGGACTAGCGGGAGCAGCACAGATACGCAGTATTTT.